This T cell receptor (beta chain) was captured in a study of cytomegalovirus exposure and HLA in healthy donors (dated by TCRdb to 2015 to 2018). With respect to the entire study: A later analysis indicated that the roughly 130 validation repertoires were generated on the platform also employed for the roughly 730 repertoires of the first cohort. The study aimed to test whether signatures of past pathogen exposure could be identified by cataloging public T cell receptors. In addition to the first cohort of 650 to 800 subjects, a separate validation cohort of 130 or so different subjects was used. The study combined high-throughput TCR immunosequencing, statistical association of individual TCRs with disease status, and machine learning to predict cytomegalovirus infection status. General findings and caveats noted by the study authors: All 130 or so repertoires were used to score co-occurrence in the validation cohort in a later analysis, because that analysis had no HLA typing for the cohort. Across donors, most TCR sequences were observed very rarely, whereas some public TCRs were present in many individuals. In a later analysis, TCRs clustered in the first cohort were found to also tend to co-occur in the 120 or so validation repertoires, with roughly 93% of cluster scores above 0. It was suggested by the authors that the approach could potentially be generalized to other disease states and immunological phenotypes. Three of the identified cytomegalovirus-associated TCR beta chains were confirmed in vitro to be specific for cytomegalovirus antigens. The study listed 164 TCR beta chains as associated with cytomegalovirus. The classifier was reported to diagnose cytomegalovirus status with high specificity and sensitivity in both the original and validation cohorts.

Library construction relied on the immunoSEQ multiplex PCR assay. The original methods were these. To diagnose cytomegalovirus status from the catalog of TCR beta chain sequences, a statistical classification framework was built. Sourced from immuneACCESS, this table was stored by TCRdb with only in-frame sequences that have V and J called. A share of the clones is absent; for the studies checked, an unresolved V gene accounts for under half, and the remainder has no known explanation. V, J and clone size derive from that table, while D and trimming were established from the DNA sequence. Recorded for this sample are 150,000 to 200,000 clones; approximately 89% of them occurred a single time. 6.5% to 7.5% of the sample rests with the top ten. The donors were included in the validation cohort of 120 subjects, a group kept apart from the approximately 690-subject first cohort. Sequences SEHNR (CDR1) and FQNEAQ (CDR2) are obtained from the germline V gene (reference sequence). V is pared back by 2 bases and J by 4 bases, with 6 bases lying between the germline termini. CDR3 length: 12 amino acids, cysteine to phenylalanine. Only the CDR3 DNA is retained, 36 bases long and in frame from the first base.

This clone was recorded only once. This receptor's antigen is unknown. Nothing much larger sits one base from this clone, and base qualities are not available. This chain is built from TRBV7-9 and TRBJ2-7, with the D gene not confidently named. The TCR comes from a man in his thirties or forties in good health and CMV-seropositive. The specimen sequenced was PBMCs. The nucleotide sequence reads as follows: TGTGCCAGCAGCTTACCCGGGTACGAGCAGTACTTC. Its product reads: CASSLPGYEQYF. Reference TRBV7-9 and TRBJ2-7 genes cover what lies past the CDR3, so the full variable domain is DTGVSQNPRHKITKRGQNVTFRCDPISEHNRLYWYRQTLGQGPEFLTYFQNEAQLEKSRLLSDRFSAERPKGSFSTLEIQRTEQGDSAMYLCASSLPGYEQYFGPGTRLTVT.